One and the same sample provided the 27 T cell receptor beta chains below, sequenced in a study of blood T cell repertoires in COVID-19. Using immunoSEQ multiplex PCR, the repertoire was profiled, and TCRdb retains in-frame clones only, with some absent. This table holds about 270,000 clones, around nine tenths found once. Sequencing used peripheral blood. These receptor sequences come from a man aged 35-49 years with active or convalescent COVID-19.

The CDR3 DNA is TGTGCCAGCAGTGAATCTGGACAGGGACCTTACGAGCAGTACTTC. Encoded protein: CASSESGQGPYEQYF. The chain carries TRBV2 and TRBJ2-7, with 8 bases matching TRBD1. CDR3 length: 15 amino acids. Looked up from germline, CDR1 is SNHLY and CDR2 is FYNNEI. V lost 2 bases to trimming and J lost 4 bases; unmatched junction nucleotides: 7.

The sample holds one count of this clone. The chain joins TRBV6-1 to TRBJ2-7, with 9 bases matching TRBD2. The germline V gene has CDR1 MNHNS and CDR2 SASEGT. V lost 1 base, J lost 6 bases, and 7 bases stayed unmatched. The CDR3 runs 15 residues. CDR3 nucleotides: TGTGCCAGCAGTGAAGAGGCGGGGGGGCCATCCGAGCAGTACTTC. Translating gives CASSEEAGGPSEQYF.

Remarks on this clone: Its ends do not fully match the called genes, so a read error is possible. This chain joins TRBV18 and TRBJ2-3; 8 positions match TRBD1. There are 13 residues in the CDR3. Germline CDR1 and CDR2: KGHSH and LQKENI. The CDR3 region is CASSQGPQDRAHF. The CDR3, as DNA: TGTGCCAGCTCACAAGGTCCCCAGGACAGGGCTCATTTT.

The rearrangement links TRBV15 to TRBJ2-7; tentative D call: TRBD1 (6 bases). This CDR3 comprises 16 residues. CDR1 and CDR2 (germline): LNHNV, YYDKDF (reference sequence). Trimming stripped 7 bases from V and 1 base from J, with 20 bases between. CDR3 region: CATTSEQGQASYEQYF. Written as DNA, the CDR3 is TGTGCCACCACTTCAGAGCAGGGGCAGGCTTCCTACGAGCAGTACTTC.

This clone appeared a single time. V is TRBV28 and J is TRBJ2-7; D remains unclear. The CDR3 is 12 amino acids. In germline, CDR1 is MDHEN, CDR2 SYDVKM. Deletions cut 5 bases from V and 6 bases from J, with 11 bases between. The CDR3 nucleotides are TGTGCCAGCAGTATTAGCAGACGCGAGCAGTACTTC. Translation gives CASSISRREQYF.

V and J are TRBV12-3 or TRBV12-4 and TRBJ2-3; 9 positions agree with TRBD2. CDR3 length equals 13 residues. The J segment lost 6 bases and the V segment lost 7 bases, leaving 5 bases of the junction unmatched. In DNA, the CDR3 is TGTGCCAGCACCGTGACTAGCGGTGATACGCAGTATTTT. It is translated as CASTVTSGDTQYF.

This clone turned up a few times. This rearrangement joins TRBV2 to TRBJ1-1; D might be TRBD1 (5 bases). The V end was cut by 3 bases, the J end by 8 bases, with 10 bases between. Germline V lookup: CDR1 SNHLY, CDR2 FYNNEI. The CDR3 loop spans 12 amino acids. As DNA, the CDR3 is TGTGCCAGCAGTGATCAAGGGGCAGAAGCTTTCTTT. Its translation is CASSDQGAEAFF.

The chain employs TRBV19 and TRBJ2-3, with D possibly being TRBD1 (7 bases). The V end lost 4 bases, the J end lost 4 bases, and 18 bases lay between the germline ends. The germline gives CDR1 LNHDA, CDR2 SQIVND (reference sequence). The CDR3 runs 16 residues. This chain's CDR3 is CASSNPAGGSADTQYF. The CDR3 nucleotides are TGTGCCAGTAGTAACCCGGCAGGGGGGAGCGCAGATACGCAGTATTTT.

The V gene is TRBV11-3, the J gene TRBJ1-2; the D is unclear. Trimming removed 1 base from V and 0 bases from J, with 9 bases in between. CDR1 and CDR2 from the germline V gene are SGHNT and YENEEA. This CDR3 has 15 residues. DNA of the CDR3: TGTGCCAGCAGCTTAGGGGTAGCTTCTAACTATGGCTACACCTTC. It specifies CASSLGVASNYGYTF.

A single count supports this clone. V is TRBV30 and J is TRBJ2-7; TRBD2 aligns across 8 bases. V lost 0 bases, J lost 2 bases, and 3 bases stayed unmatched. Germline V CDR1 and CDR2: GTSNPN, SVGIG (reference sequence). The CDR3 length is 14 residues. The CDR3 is CAWSVRAGAYEQYF. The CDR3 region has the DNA TGTGCCTGGAGTGTCCGAGCGGGAGCCTACGAGCAGTACTTC.

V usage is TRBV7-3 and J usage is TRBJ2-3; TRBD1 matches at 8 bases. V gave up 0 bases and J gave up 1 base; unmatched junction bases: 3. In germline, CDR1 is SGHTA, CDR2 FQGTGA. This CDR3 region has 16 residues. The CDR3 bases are TGTGCCAGCAGCTTAACGACAGGGGCGGGCACAGATACGCAGTATTTT. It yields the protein CASSLTTGAGTDTQYF.

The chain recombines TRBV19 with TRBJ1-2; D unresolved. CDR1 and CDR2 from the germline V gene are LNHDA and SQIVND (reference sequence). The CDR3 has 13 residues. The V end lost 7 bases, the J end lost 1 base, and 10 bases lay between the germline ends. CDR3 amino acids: CASIAGFNYGYTF. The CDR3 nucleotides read TGTGCCAGTATAGCCGGTTTTAACTATGGCTACACCTTC.

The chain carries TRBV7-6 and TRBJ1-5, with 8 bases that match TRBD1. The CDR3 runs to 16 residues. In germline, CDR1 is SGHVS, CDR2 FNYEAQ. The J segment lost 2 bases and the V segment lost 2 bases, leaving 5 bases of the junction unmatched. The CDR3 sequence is CASSLIKGQGNQPQHF. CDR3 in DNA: TGTGCCAGCAGCTTAATAAAGGGACAGGGCAATCAGCCCCAGCATTTT.

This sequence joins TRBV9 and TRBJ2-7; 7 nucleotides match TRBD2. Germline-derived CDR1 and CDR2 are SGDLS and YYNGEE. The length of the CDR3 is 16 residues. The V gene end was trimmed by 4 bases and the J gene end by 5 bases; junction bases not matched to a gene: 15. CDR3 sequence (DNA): TGTGCCAGCAGCCCTACGTTCAGCGGGGCCCCTCACGAGCAGTACTTC. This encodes CASSPTFSGAPHEQYF.

The CDR3 DNA reads TGCGCCAGCAGTGAGTGGGGACTAGCGAACTCTAATTCCTACAATGAGCAGTTCTTC. Protein sequence: CASSEWGLANSNSYNEQFF. V is TRBV10-2 and J is TRBJ2-1; 10 nucleotides line up with TRBD2. This CDR3 comprises 19 residues. From germline, CDR1 is WSHSY and CDR2 SAAADI. Germline trimming cut 1 base from V and 1 base from J; bases unmatched to any gene: 10.

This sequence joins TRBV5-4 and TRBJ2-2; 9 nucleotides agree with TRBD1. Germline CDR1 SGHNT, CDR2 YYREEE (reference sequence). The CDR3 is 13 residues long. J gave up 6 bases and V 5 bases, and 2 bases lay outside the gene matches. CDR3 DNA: TGTGCCAGCAGGCGGACAGGGGCCGGGGAGCTGTTTTTT. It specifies CASRRTGAGELFF.

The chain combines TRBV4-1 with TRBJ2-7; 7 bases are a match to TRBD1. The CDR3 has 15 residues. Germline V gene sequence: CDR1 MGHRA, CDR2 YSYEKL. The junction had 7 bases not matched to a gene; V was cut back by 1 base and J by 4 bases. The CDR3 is CASSQGPGGQYEQYF. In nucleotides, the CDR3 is TGCGCCAGCAGCCAAGGCCCAGGGGGTCAGTACGAGCAGTACTTC.

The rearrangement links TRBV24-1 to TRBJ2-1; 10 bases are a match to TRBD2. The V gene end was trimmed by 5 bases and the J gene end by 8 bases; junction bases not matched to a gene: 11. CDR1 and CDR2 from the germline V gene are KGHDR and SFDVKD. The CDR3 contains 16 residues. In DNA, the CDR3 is TGTGCCACCAGTGGTCGGACTAGCGGATGGGGGGATGAGCAGTTCTTC. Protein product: CATSGRTSGWGDEQFF.

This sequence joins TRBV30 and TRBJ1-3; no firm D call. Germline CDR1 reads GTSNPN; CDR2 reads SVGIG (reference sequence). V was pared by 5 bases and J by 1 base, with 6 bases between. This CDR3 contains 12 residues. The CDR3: CAWGQSGNTIYF. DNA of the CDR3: TGTGCCTGGGGCCAATCTGGAAACACCATATATTTT.

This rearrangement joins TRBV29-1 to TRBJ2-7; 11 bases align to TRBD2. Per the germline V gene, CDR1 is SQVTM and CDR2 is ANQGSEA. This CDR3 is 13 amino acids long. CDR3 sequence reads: CSGGTSGVGEQYF. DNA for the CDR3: TGCAGTGGGGGGACTAGCGGTGTTGGCGAGCAGTACTTC.

The CDR3 DNA follows: TGTGCCAGCAGCGCGACACCGTTGGATGGCTACACCTTC. Its translation: CASSATPLDGYTF. The rearrangement joins TRBV9 to TRBJ1-2; no clear D. This CDR3 region has 13 residues. Trimming shortened V by 3 bases and J by 6 bases, and 12 bases separated the two germline ends. The germline gives CDR1 SGDLS, CDR2 YYNGEE.

The CDR3 DNA sequence: TGTGCCAGCAGCCCAACGGGACAAGACAATGAGCAGTTCTTC. Amino acids: CASSPTGQDNEQFF. The V call is TRBV5-4, the J call TRBJ2-1; D might be TRBD1 (6 bases). The V gene lost 4 bases and the J gene lost 5 bases, with 13 bases spanning the gap. Germline loops: CDR1 SGHNT, CDR2 YYREEE (reference sequence). The CDR3 sequence is 14 residues long.

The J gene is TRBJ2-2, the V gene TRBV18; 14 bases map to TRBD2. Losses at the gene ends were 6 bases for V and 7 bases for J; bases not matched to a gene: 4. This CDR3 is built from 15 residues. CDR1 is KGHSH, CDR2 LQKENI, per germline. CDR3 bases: TGTGCCAGCTCCGGGACTAGCGGGAGTGACGGGGAGCTGTTTTTT. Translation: CASSGTSGSDGELFF. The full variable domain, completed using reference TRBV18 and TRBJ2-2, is NAGVMQNPRHLVRRRGQEARLRCSPMKGHSHVYWYRQLPEEGLKFMVYLQKENIIDESGMPKERFSAEFPKEGPSILRIQQVVRGDSAAYFCASSGTSGSDGELFFGEGSRLTVL.

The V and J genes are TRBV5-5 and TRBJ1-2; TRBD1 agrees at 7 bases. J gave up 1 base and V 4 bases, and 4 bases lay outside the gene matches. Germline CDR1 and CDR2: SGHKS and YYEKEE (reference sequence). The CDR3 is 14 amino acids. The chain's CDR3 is CASSPDRNNYGYTF. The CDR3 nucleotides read TGTGCCAGCAGCCCGGACAGGAATAACTATGGCTACACCTTC.

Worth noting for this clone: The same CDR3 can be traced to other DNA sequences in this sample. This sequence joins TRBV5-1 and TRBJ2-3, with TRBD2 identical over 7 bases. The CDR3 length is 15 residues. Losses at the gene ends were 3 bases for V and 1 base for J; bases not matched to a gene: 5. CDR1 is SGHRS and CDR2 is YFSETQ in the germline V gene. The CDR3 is CASSSGAGGTDTQYF. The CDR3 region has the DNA TGCGCCAGCAGCTCCGGGGCGGGGGGCACAGATACGCAGTATTTT.

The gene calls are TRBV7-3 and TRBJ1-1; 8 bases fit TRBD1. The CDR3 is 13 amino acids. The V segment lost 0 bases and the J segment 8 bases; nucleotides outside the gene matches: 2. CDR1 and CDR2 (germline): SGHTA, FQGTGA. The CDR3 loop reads CASSLTSGGEAFF. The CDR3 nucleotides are TGTGCCAGCAGCTTAACCTCAGGGGGCGAAGCTTTCTTT.

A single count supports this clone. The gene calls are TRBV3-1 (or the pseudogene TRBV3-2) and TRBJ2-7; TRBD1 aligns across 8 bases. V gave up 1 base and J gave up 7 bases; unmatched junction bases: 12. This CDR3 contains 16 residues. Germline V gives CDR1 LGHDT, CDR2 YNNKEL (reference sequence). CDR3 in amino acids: CASSQAGTGRLGEQYF. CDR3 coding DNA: TGTGCCAGCAGCCAAGCCGGGACAGGACGCTTAGGGGAGCAGTACTTC.